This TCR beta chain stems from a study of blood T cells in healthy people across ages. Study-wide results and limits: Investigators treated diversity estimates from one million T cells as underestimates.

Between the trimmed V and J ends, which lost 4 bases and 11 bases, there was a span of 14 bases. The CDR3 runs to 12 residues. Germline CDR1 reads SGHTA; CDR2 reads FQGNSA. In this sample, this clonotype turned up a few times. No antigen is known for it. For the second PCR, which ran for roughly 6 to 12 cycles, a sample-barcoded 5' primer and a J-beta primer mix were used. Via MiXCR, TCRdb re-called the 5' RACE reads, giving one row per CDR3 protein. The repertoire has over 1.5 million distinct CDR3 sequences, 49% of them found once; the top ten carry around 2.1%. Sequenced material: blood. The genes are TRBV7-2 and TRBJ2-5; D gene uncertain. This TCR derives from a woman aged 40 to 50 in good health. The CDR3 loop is CASSSDYLKQYF. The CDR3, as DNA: TGTGCCAGCAGCTCTGATTATCTCAAGCAGTACTTC.